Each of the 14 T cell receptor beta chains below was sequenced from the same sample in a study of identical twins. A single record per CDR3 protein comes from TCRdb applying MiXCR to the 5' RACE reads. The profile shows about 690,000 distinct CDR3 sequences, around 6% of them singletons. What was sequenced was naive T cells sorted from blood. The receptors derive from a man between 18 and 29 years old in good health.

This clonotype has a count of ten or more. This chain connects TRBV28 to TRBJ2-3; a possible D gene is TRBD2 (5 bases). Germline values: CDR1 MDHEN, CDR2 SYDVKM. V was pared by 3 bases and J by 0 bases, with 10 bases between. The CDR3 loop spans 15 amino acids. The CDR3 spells CASSLVSASTDTQYF. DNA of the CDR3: TGTGCCAGCAGTTTGGTTAGCGCCAGCACAGATACGCAGTATTTT. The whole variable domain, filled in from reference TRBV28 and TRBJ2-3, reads DVKVTQSSRYLVKRTGEKVFLECVQDMDHENMFWYRQDPGLGLRLIYFSYDVKMKEKGDIPEGYSVSREKKERFSLILESASTNQTSMYLCASSLVSASTDTQYFGPGTRLTVL.

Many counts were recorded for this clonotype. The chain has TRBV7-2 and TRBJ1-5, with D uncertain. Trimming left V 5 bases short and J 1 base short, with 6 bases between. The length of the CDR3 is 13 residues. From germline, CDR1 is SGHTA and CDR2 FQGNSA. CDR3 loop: CASSLQSNQPQHF. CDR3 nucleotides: TGTGCCAGCAGCCTCCAGAGCAATCAGCCCCAGCATTTT.

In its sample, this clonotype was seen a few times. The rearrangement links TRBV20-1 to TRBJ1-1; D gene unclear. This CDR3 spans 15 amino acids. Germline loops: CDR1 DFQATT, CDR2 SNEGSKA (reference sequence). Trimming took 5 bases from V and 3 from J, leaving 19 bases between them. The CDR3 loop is CSAGRRLDGDTEAFF. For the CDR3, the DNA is TGCAGTGCTGGCAGACGTTTAGACGGGGACACTGAAGCTTTCTTT.

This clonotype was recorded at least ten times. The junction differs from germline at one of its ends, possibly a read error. CDR3 sequence: CASSLRATNEKLFF. CDR3 DNA: TGCGCCAGCAGCTTACGAGCAACTAATGAAAAACTGTTTTTT. The chain has TRBV12-3 or TRBV12-4 and TRBJ1-4; no definite D call. The CDR3 extends over 14 amino acids.

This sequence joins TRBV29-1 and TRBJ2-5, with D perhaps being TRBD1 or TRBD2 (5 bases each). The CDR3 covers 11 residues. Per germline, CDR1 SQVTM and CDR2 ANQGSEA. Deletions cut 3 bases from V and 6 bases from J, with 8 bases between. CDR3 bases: TGCAGCGTTGATGGGGGAAAGACCCAGTACTTC. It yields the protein CSVDGGKTQYF. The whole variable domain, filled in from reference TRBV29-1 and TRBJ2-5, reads SAVISQKPSRDICQRGTSLTIQCQVDSQVTMMFWYRQQPGQSLTLIATANQGSEATYESGFVIDKFPISRPNLTFSTLTVSNMSPEDSSIYLCSVDGGKTQYFGPGTRLLVL.

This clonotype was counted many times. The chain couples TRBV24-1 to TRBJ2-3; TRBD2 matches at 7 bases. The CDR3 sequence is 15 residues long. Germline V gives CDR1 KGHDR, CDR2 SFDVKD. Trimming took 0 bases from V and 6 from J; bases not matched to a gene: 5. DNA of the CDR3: TGTGCCACCAGTGATTTGGGCGGGAGTGCCGATACGCAGTATTTT. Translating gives CATSDLGGSADTQYF.

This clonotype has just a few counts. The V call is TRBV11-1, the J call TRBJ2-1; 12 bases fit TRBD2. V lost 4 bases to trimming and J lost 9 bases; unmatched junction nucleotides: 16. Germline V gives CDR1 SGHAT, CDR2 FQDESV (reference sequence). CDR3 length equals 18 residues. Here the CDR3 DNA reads TGTGCCAGCAGCTCCCCGACTAGCGGGAGAACCCAGTACGGTGAGCAGTTCTTC. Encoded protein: CASSSPTSGRTQYGEQFF.

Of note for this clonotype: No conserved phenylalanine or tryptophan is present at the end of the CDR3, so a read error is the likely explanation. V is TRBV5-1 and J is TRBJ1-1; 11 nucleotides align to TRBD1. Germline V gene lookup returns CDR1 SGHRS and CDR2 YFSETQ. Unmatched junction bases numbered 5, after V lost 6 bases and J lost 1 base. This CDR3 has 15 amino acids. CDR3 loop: CASTRTGGTNTEAFY. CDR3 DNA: TGCGCCAGCACACGGACAGGGGGCACGAACACTGAAGCTTTCTAT.

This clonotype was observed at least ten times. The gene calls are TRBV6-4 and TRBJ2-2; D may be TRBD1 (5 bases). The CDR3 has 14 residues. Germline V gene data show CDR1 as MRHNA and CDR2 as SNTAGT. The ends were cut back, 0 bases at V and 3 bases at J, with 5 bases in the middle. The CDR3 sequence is CASSDSQDTGELFF. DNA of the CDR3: TGTGCCAGCAGTGACTCACAGGACACCGGGGAGCTGTTTTTT.

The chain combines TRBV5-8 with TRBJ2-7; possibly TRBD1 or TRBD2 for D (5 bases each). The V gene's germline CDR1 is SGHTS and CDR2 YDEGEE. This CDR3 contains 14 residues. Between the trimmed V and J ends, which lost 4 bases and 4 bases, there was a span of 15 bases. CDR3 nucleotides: TGTGCCAGCAGCGCCACACGGGGCAGGTACGAGCAGTACTTC. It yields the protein CASSATRGRYEQYF.

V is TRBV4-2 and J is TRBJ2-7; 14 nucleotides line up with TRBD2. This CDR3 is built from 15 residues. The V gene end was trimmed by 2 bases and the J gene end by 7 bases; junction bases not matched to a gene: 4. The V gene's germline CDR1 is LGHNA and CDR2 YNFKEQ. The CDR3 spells CASSQPGLAGVEQYF. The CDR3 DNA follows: TGTGCCAGCAGCCAACCGGGACTAGCGGGAGTTGAGCAGTACTTC.

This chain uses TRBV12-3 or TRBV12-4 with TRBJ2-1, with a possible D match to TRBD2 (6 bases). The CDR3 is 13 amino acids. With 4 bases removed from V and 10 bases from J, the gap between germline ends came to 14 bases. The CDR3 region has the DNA TGTGCCAGCAGTTGGGACTTCCGCGGCGAGCAGTTCTTC. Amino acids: CASSWDFRGEQFF.

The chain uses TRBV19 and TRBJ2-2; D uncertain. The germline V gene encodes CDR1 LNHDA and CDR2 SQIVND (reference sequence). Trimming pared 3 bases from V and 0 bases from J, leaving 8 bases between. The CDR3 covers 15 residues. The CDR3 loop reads CASSMLGTNTGELFF. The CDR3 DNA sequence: TGTGCCAGTAGTATGTTGGGAACGAACACCGGGGAGCTGTTTTTT.

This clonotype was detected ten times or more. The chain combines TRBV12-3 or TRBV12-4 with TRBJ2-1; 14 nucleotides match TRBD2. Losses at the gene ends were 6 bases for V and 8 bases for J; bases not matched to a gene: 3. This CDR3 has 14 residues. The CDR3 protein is CASSMTSGRDEQFF. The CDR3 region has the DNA TGTGCCAGCAGCATGACTAGCGGGAGGGATGAGCAGTTCTTC.